The next 23 T cell receptor beta chains were all read from a single sample in a study of CXCR3-negative and CXCR3-positive naive CD8 T cells. Study-level points and caveats: Comparison of naive cells showed more hydrophobic TRB CDR3s in CXCR3-positive than in CXCR3-negative naive cells.

These TCRs are of unknown antigen specificity. TRB cDNA libraries were made by UMI-labeled 5' RACE. TCRdb reprocessed the 5' RACE reads, keeping one entry per CDR3 protein, no DNA. This sample's clone table lists tens of thousands of distinct CDR3 sequences. Sequencing was done on a sample of naive CXCR3+ CD8+ T cells from blood. As for subset: CD45RO-CCR7+CD27+CD95- naive CD8+ T cells expressing CXCR3 (TNR3+). The receptor source for this set is a human donor in good health. Some clones in this sample may be carry-over from other donors' samples.

This chain uses TRBV20-1 with TRBJ2-1; the TCRdb D gene call, TRBD1, has no DNA to confirm it. Germline V lookup: CDR1 DFQATT, CDR2 SNEGSKA (reference sequence). The CDR3 contains 18 residues. The CDR3 spells CSASILAGGPSSYNEQFF.

The chain recombines TRBV6-2 or TRBV6-3 with TRBJ2-1; TCRdb calls TRBD2, which cannot be checked without DNA. CDR1 and CDR2 (germline): MNHEY, SVGEGT. CDR3 length: 13 residues. The CDR3: CASSWRGITEQFF.

The chain is built from TRBV28 and TRBJ2-7; checking the TCRdb D call of TRBD2 is not possible without DNA. From germline, CDR1 is MDHEN and CDR2 SYDVKM. This CDR3 is built from 16 residues. The CDR3: CASSPTQSALSYEQYF.

The rearrangement joins TRBV29-1 to TRBJ2-7. The CDR3 totals 13 residues. Germline-derived CDR1 and CDR2 are SQVTM and ANQGSEA. The CDR3: CSVRTGASYEQYF.

This chain connects TRBV30 to TRBJ2-2; TCRdb gives TRBD1 as the D gene, but with no DNA this cannot be confirmed. The CDR3 sequence is 14 residues long. Germline V lookup: CDR1 GTSNPN, CDR2 SVGIG (reference sequence). CDR3: CAWSALQGAGELFF. The complete variable domain, with remaining parts taken from reference TRBV30 and TRBJ2-2, reads SQTIHQWPATLVQPVGSPLSLECTVEGTSNPNLYWYRQAAGRGLQLLFYSVGIGQISSEVPQNLSASRPQDRQFILSSKKLLLSDSGFYLCAWSALQGAGELFFGEGSRLTVL.

The V and J genes are TRBV7-8 and TRBJ2-4; the TCRdb call, TRBD1, lacks DNA for checking. The CDR3 is made up of 15 amino acids. The V gene's germline CDR1 is SGHVS and CDR2 FQNEAQ. CDR3 residues: CASSFVGQDKNIQYF.

This rearrangement joins TRBV29-1 to TRBJ2-7; the D call of TRBD1 rests on TCRdb alone, since no DNA is present to check it. Per germline, CDR1 SQVTM and CDR2 ANQGSEA. The CDR3 sequence is 13 residues long. CDR3 sequence: CSVTGGSSYEQYF.

This rearrangement joins TRBV7-2 to TRBJ1-4; with no DNA, the TCRdb D assignment of TRBD1 cannot be verified. Germline V gene lookup returns CDR1 SGHTA and CDR2 FQGNSA. The CDR3 has 15 residues. The CDR3 is CASSLNRVANEKLFF. Full variable domain (outside the CDR3, taken from reference TRBV7-2 and TRBJ1-4): GAGVSQSPSNKVTEKGKDVELRCDPISGHTALYWYRQSLGQGLEFLIYFQGNSAPDKSGLPSDRFSAERTGGSVSTLTIQRTQQEDSAVYLCASSLNRVANEKLFFGSGTQLSVL.

This chain uses TRBV29-1 with TRBJ2-5; TCRdb picks TRBD1, but there is no DNA to check that call. This CDR3 has 15 amino acids. Germline lookup yields CDR1 SQVTM and CDR2 ANQGSEA. The CDR3 sequence: CSVITPHGERKTQYF.

The CDR3 sequence is CSVFLDSQLFF. The chain has TRBV29-1 and TRBJ2-2; TCRdb selects TRBD1, and the lack of DNA leaves this call unchecked. CDR1 is SQVTM, CDR2 ANQGSEA, per germline. CDR3 length: 11 amino acids.

The chain is built from TRBV19 and TRBJ2-7; the TCRdb call, TRBD1, lacks DNA for checking. This CDR3 is built from 13 residues. CDR1 LNHDA and CDR2 SQIVND come from the germline V gene (reference sequence). CDR3 region: CASMGVSSYEQYF.

The genes are TRBV5-1 and TRBJ1-5. CDR3 size: 14 residues. Germline V CDR1 and CDR2: SGHRS, YFSETQ. CDR3 residues: CASSPDVGDQPQHF. The full variable domain, its missing parts supplied by reference TRBV5-1 and TRBJ1-5, is KAGVTQTPRYLIKTRGQQVTLSCSPISGHRSVSWYQQTPGQGLQFLFEYFSETQRNKGNFPGRFSGRQFSNSRSEMNVSTLELGDSALYLCASSPDVGDQPQHFGDGTRLSIL.

This sequence joins TRBV7-6 and TRBJ2-7; TCRdb calls TRBD1, which cannot be checked without DNA. Germline V gene sequence: CDR1 SGHVS, CDR2 FNYEAQ. This CDR3 has 14 amino acids. CDR3 sequence: CASSPNGGPDEQYF.

The chain couples TRBV7-6 to TRBJ2-7; the D gene TCRdb calls, TRBD2, cannot be checked with no DNA. Germline V CDR1 and CDR2: SGHVS, FNYEAQ. This CDR3 comprises 16 residues. CDR3 amino acids: CASSYEWTSGSYEQYF.

The V gene is TRBV7-6, the J gene TRBJ2-1; TCRdb's D gene call, TRBD1, goes unchecked for lack of DNA. Germline CDR1 reads SGHVS; CDR2 reads FNYEAQ. The CDR3 covers 15 residues. This CDR3 reads CASSVGTELFNEQFF.

The chain carries TRBV15 and TRBJ2-3; absent DNA, TCRdb's TRBD1 call cannot be checked. CDR3 length: 14 amino acids. Looked up from germline, CDR1 is LNHNV and CDR2 is YYDKDF (reference sequence). This chain's CDR3 is CATLSQEYTDTQYF.

The chain uses TRBV27 and TRBJ1-2. Germline CDR1 is MNHEY and CDR2 is SMNVEV (reference sequence). The CDR3 extends over 14 amino acids. CDR3 protein: CASSLKRIGYGYTF.

V and J are TRBV29-1 and TRBJ1-1; the D call from TCRdb, TRBD1, cannot be confirmed without DNA. The CDR3 consists of 14 residues. Germline CDR1 SQVTM, CDR2 ANQGSEA. CDR3 protein: CSVEAGDWYTEAFF.

CDR3 sequence reads: CASSKVGRTTNTGELFF. The genes are TRBV21-1 and TRBJ2-2; TCRdb proposes TRBD2, but this gene call is untestable without DNA. TRBV21-1 is marked as a pseudogene. The CDR3 is 17 amino acids.

V usage is TRBV10-3 and J usage is TRBJ1-5; with no DNA, the TCRdb D assignment of TRBD1 cannot be verified. CDR1 is ENHRY and CDR2 is SYGVKD in the germline V gene. The CDR3 is 17 residues long. The CDR3 protein is CANPRDRGPFRSQPQHF.

The chain links TRBV28 to TRBJ2-7; absent DNA, TCRdb's TRBD2 call cannot be checked. The CDR3 spans 17 residues. Germline values: CDR1 MDHEN, CDR2 SYDVKM. This chain's CDR3 is CASSFGTSGRDIDEQYF.

This chain uses TRBV7-2 with TRBJ2-1; with no DNA, the TCRdb D assignment of TRBD1 cannot be verified. The CDR3 runs to 15 residues. Per germline, CDR1 SGHTA and CDR2 FQGNSA. CDR3 sequence: CASSLGGGTYNEQFF.

V gene TRBV20-1 combines with J gene TRBJ2-7. The CDR3 runs 14 residues. Germline V gives CDR1 DFQATT, CDR2 SNEGSKA (reference sequence). CDR3 sequence reads: CSASTGRSRYEQYF.